The text below deals with one T cell receptor (beta chain). Its specificity is unknown. The record originates from a study of monozygotic twins with inflammatory bowel disease. Whole-study findings and limits: Since immunosuppressive treatments differed, patient repertoires may have gained added variability.

CDR3 length: 12 amino acids. CDR1 SNHLY and CDR2 FYNNEI come from the germline V gene. Two rounds of nested PCR, of 16 and 9 cycles, were run on TCRalpha and TCRbeta cDNA. TCRdb reanalyzed the 5' RACE reads, giving one entry per CDR3 protein sequence and no DNA. Across 200,000 to 250,000 distinct CDR3 sequences, the top ten clones capture roughly 7.5% of the sample. V gene TRBV2 combines with J gene TRBJ2-2. The clonotype originates from a human donor with ulcerative colitis or Crohn's disease, or a healthy co-twin of an affected twin (not recorded which). Sequencing was carried out using blood. CDR3 sequence: CASGTVTGELFF.